This T cell receptor beta chain was sequenced during a study of vaccination and CD4 T cells after COVID-19. The overall study: Nasal swab PCR detected SARS-CoV-2 in convalescent patients; about 10 had mild disease, one severe.

The study sequenced cultured CD4+ T cell DNA using the Oncomine TCR Beta short-read assay. TCRdb analysed the PCR reads with MiXCR anew, one entry per CDR3 protein. The profile shows under 15,000 distinct CDR3 sequences, less than 50% of them singletons. Points on this clonotype: Its antigen is not known.

The CDR3 runs 13 residues. Per the germline V gene, CDR1 is SGHAT and CDR2 is FQDESV (reference sequence). V dropped 6 bases and J dropped 4 bases, with 12 bases sitting between them. Stated treatment: approximately 9-day PBMC culture with coronavirus spike peptide pools or control peptides (ViraFEST assay). After expanding antigen-specific T cells with peptide pools, ViraFEST sequenced their TCRs. Wells that each held around 2 million PBMCs were cultured with 9.5 to 10 IU/ml IL-2 and 10 ug/ml peptide pools. Medium was half-exchanged with fresh IL-2 medium on days 3 and 7. The sequences come from CD4+ T cells from blood, cultured in vitro, collected after SARS-CoV-2 vaccination. The clonotype comes from a human donor who had recovered from COVID-19. The gene calls are TRBV11-1 and TRBJ1-1; the D gene is possibly TRBD1 (6 bases). The CDR3 DNA reads as TGTGCCAGCAGTATAGGGGGGCCCACTGAAGCTTTCTTT. Its translation: CASSIGGPTEAFF.